These 18 T cell receptor beta chains came from one sample sequenced in a study of blood T cell repertoires in COVID-19. Libraries were prepared by immunoSEQ multiplex PCR; TCRdb keeps only in-frame clonotypes and omits some of them. Here the sample spans around 500,000 clones, 70% to 90% being singletons. The sequencing sample was made of peripheral blood. The receptors stem from a human donor in a cohort sampled during active COVID-19.

V is TRBV19 and J is TRBJ2-7; the D gene is possibly TRBD1 (5 bases). The V gene lost 2 bases and the J gene lost 5 bases, with 19 bases spanning the gap. Germline V gene sequence: CDR1 LNHDA, CDR2 SQIVND (reference sequence). The CDR3 covers 16 residues. This CDR3 is CASSILSQGSVNEQYF. As DNA, the CDR3 is TGTGCCAGTAGTATATTATCCCAGGGTAGTGTGAACGAGCAGTACTTC.

This chain joins TRBV27 and TRBJ2-7, with 10 bases identical to TRBD1. CDR3 length: 13 amino acids. J was trimmed by 6 bases and V by 2 bases; bases with no gene match: 1. CDR1 is MNHEY, CDR2 SMNVEV, per germline (reference sequence). The CDR3 reads CASSLGQGGEQYF. CDR3 in DNA: TGTGCCAGCAGTTTAGGACAGGGGGGCGAGCAGTACTTC.

The rearrangement uses TRBV29-1 and TRBJ2-5; 7 bases are shared with TRBD1. CDR3 length: 13 residues. Germline V lookup: CDR1 SQVTM, CDR2 ANQGSEA. V lost 7 bases to trimming and J lost 2 bases; unmatched junction nucleotides: 7. This CDR3 reads CSANRQGQETQYF. CDR3 DNA sequence: TGCAGCGCCAACCGACAGGGACAAGAGACCCAGTACTTC.

This clone was seen only once. The chain employs TRBV19 and TRBJ2-6; TRBD1 might be the D (8 bases). Per the germline V gene, CDR1 is LNHDA and CDR2 is SQIVND (reference sequence). The CDR3 has 20 amino acids. With 6 bases removed from V and 2 bases from J, the gap between germline ends came to 26 bases. The CDR3 bases are TGTGCCAGTAGCTCCCCGGGTGGGACTAAACAGGGGGCTGGGGCCAACGTCCTGACTTTC. It yields the protein CASSSPGGTKQGAGANVLTF.

This clone was seen many times. The chain has TRBV25-1 and TRBJ1-4; 8 bases match TRBD1. The V and J ends lost 6 bases and 4 bases, in that order; junction bases with no gene match: 13. CDR3 length: 17 amino acids. Germline-derived CDR1 and CDR2 are MGHDK and SYGVNS. Written as DNA, the CDR3 is TGTGCCAGCAGAGGAATGTCCCGGGACAGGAGTAATGAAAAACTGTTTTTT. It encodes CASRGMSRDRSNEKLFF.

The chain links TRBV6-1 to TRBJ2-1; D may be TRBD2 (6 bases). V was cut by 2 bases and J by 2 bases, with 10 bases left in between. This CDR3 comprises 15 residues. In germline, CDR1 is MNHNS, CDR2 SASEGT. DNA for the CDR3: TGTGCCAGCAGTGAACAAGGAGGGACCTACAATGAGCAGTTCTTC. Protein product: CASSEQGGTYNEQFF.

J is TRBJ1-1 and V is TRBV11-2; D gene unclear. Trimming took off 2 bases at V and 1 base at J, with 5 bases between the two ends. The CDR3 runs 13 residues. From germline, CDR1 is SGHAT and CDR2 FQNNGV. The CDR3 coding sequence is TGTGCCAGCAGCTTACTGAGGAACACTGAAGCTTTCTTT. Encoded protein: CASSLLRNTEAFF.

As regards this clone: Other DNA sequences within the sample encode an identical CDR3. J is TRBJ2-7 and V is TRBV5-1, with 7 bases that match TRBD1. Germline V CDR1 and CDR2: SGHRS, YFSETQ. CDR3 length: 14 residues. After removal of 2 bases from V and 0 bases from J, the junction contained 2 bases not matched to a gene. The DNA of the CDR3 is TGCGCCAGCAGCTTAACAGGGGACTCCTACGAGCAGTACTTC. Amino acids: CASSLTGDSYEQYF.

The chain has TRBV18 and TRBJ2-1, with D perhaps matching TRBD2 (5 bases). Germline V gene lookup returns CDR1 KGHSH and CDR2 LQKENI. V was shortened by 6 bases and J by 13 bases, with 19 bases between the two germline ends. The CDR3 covers 13 residues. CDR3 loop: CASSLGRRDSQFF. The DNA for the CDR3 is TGTGCCAGCTCGTTAGGGAGACGGGATTCTCAGTTCTTC.

The genes are TRBV7-3 and TRBJ2-3; maybe TRBD2 (5 bases). This CDR3 has 11 residues. Germline assignment: CDR1 SGHTA and CDR2 FQGTGA. V was clipped by 4 bases and J by 9 bases, with 8 bases between them. Here the CDR3 DNA reads TGTGCCAGCAGCTATGGGGAGACGCAGTATTTT. Amino acid sequence: CASSYGETQYF.

The V gene is TRBV24-1, the J gene TRBJ1-1; TRBD1 is a possible D gene (6 bases). The CDR3 consists of 17 residues. Germline CDR1 reads KGHDR; CDR2 reads SFDVKD. Trimming pared 0 bases from V and 3 bases from J, leaving 16 bases between. The CDR3 here is CATSDLQPIGGDTEAFF. CDR3 coding DNA: TGTGCCACCAGTGATTTGCAGCCTATAGGGGGGGACACTGAAGCTTTCTTT.

The chain joins TRBV5-1 to TRBJ2-1; D gene uncertain. With 2 bases removed from V and 4 bases from J, the gap between germline ends came to 7 bases. Looked up from germline, CDR1 is SGHRS and CDR2 is YFSETQ. The CDR3 runs to 13 residues. CDR3 in DNA: TGCGCCAGCAGCTTTTTGTCATACAATGAGCAGTTCTTC. Translated: CASSFLSYNEQFF. Complete variable domain (other parts from reference TRBV5-1 and TRBJ2-1): KAGVTQTPRYLIKTRGQQVTLSCSPISGHRSVSWYQQTPGQGLQFLFEYFSETQRNKGNFPGRFSGRQFSNSRSEMNVSTLELGDSALYLCASSFLSYNEQFFGPGTRLTVL.

This sequence joins TRBV5-5 and TRBJ1-1, with D possibly matching TRBD1 (6 bases). With 4 bases removed from V and 0 bases from J, the gap between germline ends came to 7 bases. CDR1 is SGHKS, CDR2 YYEKEE, per germline (reference sequence). The CDR3 is 13 residues long. CDR3: CASSRQVNTEAFF. The DNA of the CDR3 is TGTGCCAGCAGCCGACAGGTGAACACTGAAGCTTTCTTT.

In nucleotides, the CDR3 is TGCGCCAGCAGCCTGTGGGGGGGGCTCGGAGATACGCAGTATTTT. It translates to CASSLWGGLGDTQYF. The V and J genes are TRBV5-1 and TRBJ2-3; the D gene is possibly TRBD2 (7 bases). Trimming pared 4 bases from V and 5 bases from J, leaving 17 bases between. The CDR3 is made up of 15 amino acids. Germline V gene data show CDR1 as SGHRS and CDR2 as YFSETQ.

The J gene is TRBJ2-7, the V gene TRBV29-1; possibly TRBD2 for D (7 bases). Germline CDR1 and CDR2: SQVTM and ANQGSEA. Trimming shortened V by 4 bases and J by 6 bases, and 10 bases separated the two germline ends. This CDR3 contains 11 residues. CDR3 loop: CSVAGGGEQYF. The CDR3 nucleotides are TGCAGCGTTGCGGGGGGCGGCGAGCAGTACTTC.

V is TRBV7-6 and J is TRBJ2-1; the D is unclear. The CDR3 is 18 residues long. V gave up 2 bases and J gave up 0 bases, with 17 bases separating them. Per the germline V gene, CDR1 is SGHVS and CDR2 is FNYEAQ. CDR3 amino acids: CASSLILETLSSYNEQFF. The CDR3 DNA follows: TGTGCCAGCAGCTTAATTTTAGAGACTCTGAGCTCCTACAATGAGCAGTTCTTC.

The chain is built from TRBV7-2 and TRBJ2-1, with 9 bases that match TRBD2. V lost 1 base to trimming and J lost 3 bases; unmatched junction nucleotides: 10. There are 18 residues in the CDR3. Germline CDR1 SGHTA, CDR2 FQGNSA. The CDR3: CASSLDIPGTSFYNEQFF. The CDR3 bases are TGTGCCAGCAGCTTAGACATACCCGGGACTAGCTTCTACAATGAGCAGTTCTTC.

In DNA, the CDR3 is TGTGCCAGATCGTATCAAATACAGGGAGTAGGCTACGAGCAGTACTTC. It translates to CARSYQIQGVGYEQYF. The V gene is TRBV3-1 (or the pseudogene TRBV3-2), the J gene TRBJ2-7; D might be TRBD1 (6 bases). From germline, CDR1 is LGHDT and CDR2 YNNKEL (reference sequence). The CDR3 loop spans 16 amino acids. Trimming shortened V by 9 bases and J by 3 bases, and 24 bases separated the two germline ends.